What follows are 20 T cell receptor beta chains derived from one specimen sequenced in a study of PD-1 blockade in classical Hodgkin lymphoma (dated by TCRdb to about 2020). The sample's time point label, in plain terms: cycle 1 day 1 (C1D1), immediately before nivolumab initiation. Every trial patient had relapsed following autologous stem cell transplantation, and prior brentuximab vedotin exposure was what differed among cohorts A, B and C. Library method: the immunoSEQ multiplex PCR assay. TCRdb took this table from immuneACCESS and kept in-frame rearrangements with V and J called. Such tables lack part of the clones; where checked against another copy, unresolved V genes explain under half of the gap, and the rest is unexplained. The sample includes 35,000 to 50,000 clones, with around 75% observed a single time. Jointly, the top ten make up 20% to 25% of the sample. Material: peripheral blood mononuclear cells (PBMCs), obtained at baseline. Source of these receptors: a human donor with classical Hodgkin lymphoma.

This chain links TRBV18 with TRBJ2-7; D unresolved. The V end lost 2 bases, the J end lost 0 bases, and 14 bases lay between the germline ends. The CDR3 has 16 amino acids. Germline V gene data show CDR1 as KGHSH and CDR2 as LQKENI. Written as DNA, the CDR3 is TGTGCCAGCTCACCATCCGCCTGGAAGGGCTCCTACGAGCAGTACTTC. Translation: CASSPSAWKGSYEQYF.

The chain is built from TRBV5-4 and TRBJ1-1; D remains ambiguous. This CDR3 has 14 amino acids. Germline CDR1 and CDR2: SGHNT and YYREEE (reference sequence). Trimming pared 4 bases from V and 1 base from J, leaving 11 bases between. The CDR3 DNA follows: TGTGCCAGCAGCCTGACGATGGGGAACACTGAAGCTTTCTTT. Amino acids: CASSLTMGNTEAFF.

V usage is TRBV27 and J usage is TRBJ2-7; no clear D gene. Trimming left V 3 bases short and J 7 bases short, with 16 bases between. The CDR3 covers 14 residues. Germline CDR1 MNHEY, CDR2 SMNVEV (reference sequence). The CDR3 reads CASSLLGDRWEQYF. The CDR3 DNA reads TGTGCCAGCAGTTTGCTCGGTGACCGGTGGGAGCAGTACTTC.

The chain uses TRBV4-2 and TRBJ1-2; D call uncertain. CDR1 LGHNA and CDR2 YNFKEQ come from the germline V gene. CDR3 length: 15 amino acids. Trimming cost V 1 base and J 4 bases, with 13 bases left between them. Here the CDR3 reads CASSQVEQRSYGYTF. CDR3 sequence (DNA): TGTGCCAGCAGCCAAGTGGAGCAGCGCAGCTATGGCTACACCTTC.

The chain recombines TRBV6-6 with TRBJ2-5; 9 nucleotides match TRBD2. With 2 bases clipped from V and 10 bases from J, the junction kept 2 bases outside the gene matches. Germline V gives CDR1 MNHNY, CDR2 SVGAGI (reference sequence). This CDR3 comprises 12 residues. The CDR3 reads CASSYASGDQYF. In nucleotides, the CDR3 is TGTGCCAGCAGTTACGCTAGCGGGGACCAGTACTTC.

This clone appeared a few times. The chain links TRBV7-3 to TRBJ2-2; the D is unclear. Germline V CDR1 and CDR2: SGHTA, FQGTGA. The CDR3 extends over 15 amino acids. V was clipped by 2 bases and J by 0 bases, with 7 bases between them. The CDR3 protein is CASSLGHPNTGELFF. The DNA for the CDR3 is TGTGCCAGCAGCTTAGGCCACCCGAACACCGGGGAGCTGTTTTTT.

This clone was picked up one time. The V gene is TRBV6-1, the J gene TRBJ1-5, with D possibly being TRBD1 (6 bases). The CDR3 runs 13 residues. V gave up 5 bases and J gave up 3 bases, with 8 bases separating them. The germline V gene has CDR1 MNHNS and CDR2 SASEGT. CDR3 in amino acids: CASSTGPNQPQHF. The DNA of the CDR3 is TGTGCCAGCAGTACAGGGCCCAATCAGCCCCAGCATTTT.

The chain combines TRBV7-2 with TRBJ2-1, with D perhaps matching TRBD1 or TRBD2 (6 bases each). The CDR3 runs to 18 residues. CDR1 and CDR2 from the germline V gene are SGHTA and FQGNSA. V was cut by 2 bases and J by 6 bases, with 23 bases left in between. For the CDR3, the DNA is TGTGCCAGCAGCTTAAAGGGAACTAGCCTGGTAGGGGGCAATGAGCAGTTCTTC. It yields the protein CASSLKGTSLVGGNEQFF.

This clone was detected a few times. The V and J genes are TRBV4-1 and TRBJ1-3; a possible D gene is TRBD1 (6 bases). The germline V gene encodes CDR1 MGHRA and CDR2 YSYEKL. Deletions cut 1 base from V and 0 bases from J, with 13 bases between. This CDR3 comprises 17 residues. For the CDR3, the DNA is TGCGCCAGCAGCCAAGGCACACAGGGATACTCTGGAAACACCATATATTTT. Encoded protein: CASSQGTQGYSGNTIYF.

The genes are TRBV10-3 and TRBJ1-1; D gene uncertain. This CDR3 comprises 13 residues. CDR1 and CDR2 from the germline V gene are ENHRY and SYGVKD. With 2 bases removed from V and 1 base from J, the gap between germline ends came to 5 bases. As DNA, the CDR3 is TGTGCCATCAGTGAGGGTCGGAACACTGAAGCTTTCTTT. Amino acids: CAISEGRNTEAFF.

This clone was counted between two and nine times. The gene calls are TRBV9 and TRBJ2-1; no firm D call. This CDR3 has 12 residues. V lost 0 bases, J lost 12 bases, and 10 bases lay in between. CDR1 and CDR2 (germline): SGDLS, YYNGEE. The CDR3 DNA sequence: TGTGCCAGCAGCGTAGAGGCAAATCCGCAGTTCTTC. Translation gives CASSVEANPQFF.

The table lists this clone with a count of one. The chain recombines TRBV28 with TRBJ1-2, with 7 bases fitting TRBD1. The CDR3 extends over 15 amino acids. Germline values: CDR1 MDHEN, CDR2 SYDVKM. The trim removed 8 bases at V and 2 bases at J, leaving 11 bases unmatched. CDR3 in amino acids: CASRNRGGFNYGYTF. The CDR3 DNA reads TGTGCCAGCCGAAACAGGGGAGGGTTCAACTATGGCTACACCTTC.

J is TRBJ1-6 and V is TRBV7-9; perhaps TRBD1 as D (6 bases). Germline loops: CDR1 SEHNR, CDR2 FQNEAQ (reference sequence). The CDR3 extends over 17 amino acids. The V and J ends lost 1 base and 5 bases respectively, with 15 bases between them. CDR3 amino acids: CASSLGLGDTNNSPLHF. The DNA for the CDR3 is TGTGCCAGCAGCTTAGGCCTCGGGGACACTAATAATTCACCCCTCCACTTT.

V is TRBV19 and J is TRBJ2-7; 7 bases are a match to TRBD2. Per the germline V gene, CDR1 is LNHDA and CDR2 is SQIVND (reference sequence). Losses at the gene ends were 2 bases for V and 0 bases for J; bases not matched to a gene: 4. The CDR3 is made up of 15 amino acids. The CDR3 bases are TGTGCCAGTAGTATAAAAGCTAGCGGCTCCTACGAGCAGTACTTC. Protein: CASSIKASGSYEQYF.

This chain connects TRBV29-1 to TRBJ2-1, with 8 bases lining up with TRBD2. With 7 bases clipped from V and 9 bases from J, the junction kept 11 bases outside the gene matches. The germline gives CDR1 SQVTM, CDR2 ANQGSEA. CDR3 length: 13 amino acids. The CDR3 DNA is TGCAGCGCTCTGGGGACTAGTTTTGGTGAGCAGTTCTTC. Translation gives CSALGTSFGEQFF.

The V gene is TRBV6-6, the J gene TRBJ1-4; 9 nucleotides align to TRBD1. The V gene's germline CDR1 is MNHNY and CDR2 SVGAGI (reference sequence). Germline trimming cut 9 bases from V and 7 bases from J; bases unmatched to any gene: 12. This CDR3 is built from 15 residues. DNA of the CDR3: TGTGCCAGTTCGATGAACCGGGACAGGGTTGAAAAACTGTTTTTT. Protein sequence: CASSMNRDRVEKLFF.

The V call is TRBV30, the J call TRBJ2-7, with TRBD2 matching 7 bases. V shed 2 bases, J shed 9 bases, and the junction held 7 bases outside the gene matches. Looked up from germline, CDR1 is GTSNPN and CDR2 is SVGIG (reference sequence). The CDR3 runs to 12 residues. The CDR3 sequence is CAWSSGGSWQYF. CDR3 sequence (DNA): TGTGCCTGGAGTTCGGGGGGTTCATGGCAGTACTTC.

This clone was picked up one time. J is TRBJ2-5 and V is TRBV10-3; no clear D. There are 12 residues in the CDR3. V shed 8 bases and J shed 5 bases, with 12 bases lying between them. Germline V CDR1 and CDR2: ENHRY, SYGVKD. This chain's CDR3 is CAIWAPGETQYF. The CDR3 nucleotides read TGTGCCATCTGGGCCCCCGGGGAGACCCAGTACTTC.

The rearrangement links TRBV6-5 to TRBJ1-5; TRBD1 matches at 7 bases. In germline, CDR1 is MNHEY, CDR2 SVGAGI. The CDR3 runs to 12 residues. With 9 bases clipped from V and 11 bases from J, the junction kept 10 bases outside the gene matches. CDR3 bases: TGTGCCAGTACTGGGACAGCCAAATCCCAGCATTTT. Its protein product is CASTGTAKSQHF.

CDR3 in amino acids: CASSSTPGYNEQFF. For the CDR3, the DNA is TGTGCCAGTAGTTCTACGCCTGGATACAATGAGCAGTTCTTC. The chain is built from TRBV19 and TRBJ2-1; D remains ambiguous. This CDR3 has 14 amino acids. The V end lost 5 bases, the J end lost 4 bases, and 12 bases lay between the germline ends. The V gene's germline CDR1 is LNHDA and CDR2 SQIVND (reference sequence).